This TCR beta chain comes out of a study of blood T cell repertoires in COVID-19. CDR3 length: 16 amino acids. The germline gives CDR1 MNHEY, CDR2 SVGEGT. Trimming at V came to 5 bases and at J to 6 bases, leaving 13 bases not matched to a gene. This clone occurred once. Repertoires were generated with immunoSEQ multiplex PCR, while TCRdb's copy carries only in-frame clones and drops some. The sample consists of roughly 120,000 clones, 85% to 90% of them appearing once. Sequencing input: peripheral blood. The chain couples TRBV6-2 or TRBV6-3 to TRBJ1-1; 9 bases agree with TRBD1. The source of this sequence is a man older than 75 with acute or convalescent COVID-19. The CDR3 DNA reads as TGTGCCAGCAGTGACCCATTTGGACAGGGGACCCCTGAAGCTTTCTTT. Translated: CASSDPFGQGTPEAFF.